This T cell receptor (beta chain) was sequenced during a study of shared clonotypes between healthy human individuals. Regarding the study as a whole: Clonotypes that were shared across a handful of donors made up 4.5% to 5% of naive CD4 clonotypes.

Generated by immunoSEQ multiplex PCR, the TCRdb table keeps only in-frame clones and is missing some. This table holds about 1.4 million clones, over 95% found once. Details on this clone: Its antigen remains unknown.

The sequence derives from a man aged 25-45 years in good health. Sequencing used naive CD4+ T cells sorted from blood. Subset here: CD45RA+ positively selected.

The CDR3 nucleotides are TGTGCCAGCAGTGACAGCGTTCTCTCTGGGGCCAACGTCCTGACTTTC. Protein: CASSDSVLSGANVLTF. The V gene is TRBV2, the J gene TRBJ2-6; D call uncertain. Trimming stripped 3 bases from V and 0 bases from J, with 9 bases between. The CDR3 loop spans 16 amino acids. CDR1 is SNHLY, CDR2 FYNNEI, per germline.